The 18 T cell receptor beta chains in this list originate from one sample, sequenced in a study of control samples from healthy donors and cancer patients. TCRdb keeps only in-frame clones here, not all; method: immunoSEQ multiplex PCR. The sample holds roughly 58,000 clones; about 87% are singletons and the top ten take over 9.5%. The sample was PBMCs. The receptor set was obtained from a woman aged 60-75 years with lung cancer.

V and J are TRBV12-3 or TRBV12-4 and TRBJ2-5; the D is unclear. Trimming left V 5 bases short and J 2 bases short, with 3 bases between. CDR3 length: 11 residues. The CDR3, as DNA: TGTGCCAGCAGTCAGCAAGAGACCCAGTACTTC. The encoded protein is CASSQQETQYF.

This clone was found once. This chain connects TRBV21-1 to TRBJ2-7. TRBV21-1 is shown as a pseudogene. CDR3 size: 15 residues. The CDR3 coding sequence is TGTGCCAGCAGCAAACCCCCCCCGGACGGCTACGAGCAGTACTTC. Protein sequence: CASSKPPPDGYEQYF.

The chain uses TRBV27 and TRBJ1-5; D remains unclear. Germline V CDR1 and CDR2: MNHEY, SMNVEV (reference sequence). The V end lost 5 bases, the J end lost 3 bases, and 17 bases lay between the germline ends. This CDR3 spans 16 amino acids. The CDR3 is CASSPREDGINQPQHF. The CDR3 nucleotides are TGTGCCAGCAGTCCCCGCGAGGATGGCATCAATCAGCCCCAGCATTTT.

The chain joins TRBV11-2 to TRBJ1-1; D gene unclear. CDR1 SGHAT and CDR2 FQNNGV come from the germline V gene. V shed 3 bases and J shed 1 base, with 6 bases lying between them. The CDR3 loop spans 13 amino acids. Written as DNA, the CDR3 is TGTGCCAGCAGCTTCCAAGAGAACACTGAAGCTTTCTTT. It yields the protein CASSFQENTEAFF.

This clone was seen just once. This chain links TRBV5-4 with TRBJ2-7; 14 bases line up with TRBD2. The CDR3 is made up of 18 amino acids. Germline values: CDR1 SGHNT, CDR2 YYREEE (reference sequence). V lost 4 bases and J lost 3; bases outside the gene matches: 12. DNA of the CDR3: TGTGCCAGCAGCCGGGGGACTAGCGGGAGTAGCGGGAGCTACGAGCAGTACTTC. It translates to CASSRGTSGSSGSYEQYF.

This chain uses TRBV24-1 with TRBJ1-5; 7 nucleotides match TRBD1. The CDR3 covers 14 residues. The V and J ends lost 6 bases and 3 bases, in that order; junction bases with no gene match: 4. Germline V CDR1 and CDR2: KGHDR, SFDVKD. CDR3 sequence (DNA): TGTGCCACCAGTCCGGGACAGTTCAATCAGCCCCAGCATTTT. As protein: CATSPGQFNQPQHF.

This chain's CDR3 is CAWCRTAAANEKLFF. The CDR3 DNA reads TGTGCCTGGTGCCGGACAGCCGCGGCTAATGAAAAACTGTTTTTT. This chain connects TRBV30 to TRBJ1-4, with D perhaps matching TRBD1 (6 bases). V lost 5 bases and J 3 bases, leaving 16 bases between the germline ends. CDR1 GTSNPN and CDR2 SVGIG come from the germline V gene (reference sequence). CDR3 size: 15 residues.

This chain joins TRBV4-1 and TRBJ1-3; 9 bases line up with TRBD1. Per the germline V gene, CDR1 is MGHRA and CDR2 is YSYEKL. V was pared by 1 base and J by 5 bases, with 6 bases of the junction left unmatched. CDR3 length equals 16 residues. This CDR3 reads CASSQGTGGQRNTIYF. Written as DNA, the CDR3 is TGCGCCAGCAGCCAAGGTACAGGGGGCCAGAGAAACACCATATATTTT.

This chain joins TRBV2 and TRBJ1-1; no clear D gene. CDR1 SNHLY and CDR2 FYNNEI come from the germline V gene. V was clipped by 9 bases and J by 8 bases, with 19 bases between them. The CDR3 runs 13 residues. The CDR3 loop reads CASNEILRLEAFF. The CDR3 DNA reads TGTGCCAGTAATGAGATCCTCCGACTCGAAGCTTTCTTT.

The chain has TRBV6-5 and TRBJ2-3; D unresolved. CDR3 size: 14 residues. Germline V gene data show CDR1 as MNHEY and CDR2 as SVGAGI. Trimming left V 0 bases short and J 0 bases short, with 4 bases between. The CDR3 DNA is TGTGCCAGCAGTTACTCACCGAGCACAGATACGCAGTATTTT. Protein product: CASSYSPSTDTQYF.

This chain connects TRBV12-3 or TRBV12-4 to TRBJ1-6, with D possibly being TRBD1 (6 bases). V gave up 6 bases and J gave up 10 bases, with 13 bases separating them. CDR3 size: 13 residues. Here the CDR3 reads CASRQGYFSPLHF. The CDR3 DNA sequence: TGTGCCAGCAGACAGGGATACTTCTCACCCCTCCACTTT.

The V call is TRBV6-5, the J call TRBJ1-1, with no clear D. Trimming left V 2 bases short and J 5 bases short, with 12 bases between. The V gene's germline CDR1 is MNHEY and CDR2 SVGAGI. The CDR3 length is 14 residues. The CDR3 nucleotides read TGTGCCAGCAGTTACCATGGATCAGAGACTGAAGCTTTCTTT. It encodes CASSYHGSETEAFF.

The chain joins TRBV6-6 to TRBJ1-6; no clear D gene. Germline CDR1 MNHNY, CDR2 SVGAGI (reference sequence). V was pared by 6 bases and J by 9 bases, with 15 bases between. The length of the CDR3 is 14 residues. The CDR3 here is CASSDIIPASPLHF. For the CDR3, the DNA is TGTGCCAGCAGCGATATTATTCCCGCTTCACCCCTCCACTTT.

The chain joins TRBV6-5 to TRBJ1-1; the match to TRBD1 covers 9 bases. The CDR3 is made up of 14 amino acids. The germline V gene encodes CDR1 MNHEY and CDR2 SVGAGI. V lost 0 bases, J lost 9 bases, and 5 bases stayed unmatched. The CDR3 sequence is CASSYSTGTGKAFF. In DNA form, the CDR3 reads TGTGCCAGCAGTTACTCTACCGGGACAGGGAAAGCTTTCTTT.

This chain links TRBV2 with TRBJ1-6; 7 bases map to TRBD1. Unmatched junction bases numbered 4, after V lost 6 bases and J lost 5 bases. CDR3 length equals 14 residues. Germline CDR1 and CDR2: SNHLY and FYNNEI. In DNA form, the CDR3 reads TGTGCCAGCAGGGTAGACAGGGATAATTCACCCCTCCACTTT. It encodes CASRVDRDNSPLHF.

The gene calls are TRBV29-1 and TRBJ2-7; the match to TRBD2 covers 13 bases. Germline V gives CDR1 SQVTM, CDR2 ANQGSEA. CDR3 length equals 14 residues. With 7 bases clipped from V and 4 bases from J, the junction kept 7 bases outside the gene matches. In DNA form, the CDR3 reads TGCAGCGCCCGACTAGCGGGGGGAATGTACGAGCAGTACTTC. Translated: CSARLAGGMYEQYF.

As regards this clone: At the DNA level, this CDR3 is encoded by other sequences in the same sample as well. The chain joins TRBV5-1 to TRBJ2-2; TRBD1 might be the D (5 bases). Trimming removed 4 bases from V and 1 base from J, with 8 bases in between. Germline loops: CDR1 SGHRS, CDR2 YFSETQ. The CDR3 covers 14 residues. CDR3 DNA: TGCGCCAGCAGCCTCGGACAGAACACCGGGGAGCTGTTTTTT. Translation: CASSLGQNTGELFF.

This sequence joins TRBV5-1 and TRBJ1-1; no firm D call. Germline V gene sequence: CDR1 SGHRS, CDR2 YFSETQ. This CDR3 has 13 residues. Trimming stripped 5 bases from V and 1 base from J, with 9 bases between. The CDR3 region has the DNA TGCGCCAGCAGAATCGGTGAGAACACTGAAGCTTTCTTT. It specifies CASRIGENTEAFF.